This paragraph reports one TCR beta chain. Its antigen remains unidentified. The sample holds no much larger clone one base away, and base qualities are not on file. In the ViraFEST assay, PBMC were stimulated with viral peptide pools, and TCR sequencing was then used to find antigen-specific CD4+ T cell clonotypes based on their expansion. After more than 9 days of culture, CD4+ T cells were isolated with the EasySep CD4+ T cell isolation kit. None of the healthy vaccine recipients had a prior SARS-CoV-2 infection, which was confirmed by nucleocapsid antibody tests that came back negative both before and after vaccination. Over 1.5 million PBMC per well were cultured with about 9.6 ug/ml peptides in IMDM containing about 5% human AB serum, roughly 9.5 IU/ml IL-2 and gentamicin. Half of the culture medium was replaced with fresh IL-2-containing medium on days 3 and 7. Unless noted otherwise, every peptide stimulation condition was grown in triplicate wells. PBMC were separated from whole blood using Ficoll-Paque Plus gradient centrifugation and were then either cryopreserved at -140C or used fresh. The spike proteins of SARS-CoV-2 and of the common cold coronaviruses HCoV-NL63, HCoV-OC43 and HCoV-229E were spanned by overlapping peptide pools. Genomic DNA was extracted from cultured CD4+ T cells with the QIAamp micro DNA kit.

The sample belongs to a study of vaccination effects on CD4 cells after COVID-19 (dated by TCRdb to between 2021 and 2024). Regarding the complete study: Two doses of either the BNT162b2 or the mRNA-1273 mRNA SARS-CoV-2 vaccine were administered to participants. The full study included over 8 COVID-19 convalescent patients and several SARS-CoV-2-naive healthy vaccine recipients. In the study, cultures from other donors were sequenced using the Oncomine TCR Beta short-read assay on an Illumina iSeq 100. The study compared SARS-CoV-2 spike-specific CD4+ TCR repertoires before and after mRNA vaccination in COVID-19 convalescent patients and infection-naive vaccine recipients. Results the study describes overall, beyond this receptor: In healthy vaccine recipients, vaccine-induced clones were almost all SARS-CoV-2 mono-reactive, with only 1 of 255 being cross-reactive with common cold coronaviruses. Marked clonal contraction was observed in both infection-induced and vaccine-induced clones at late post-vaccination timepoints, consistent with waning T cell responses. The study was limited by a small number of convalescent patients, and early post-infection timepoints were lacking.

Library method: the immunoSEQ multiplex PCR assay. DNA from the CD4+ T cells that had been cultured and isolated underwent TCR beta CDR3 sequencing. Processing in the source paper ran as follows. Non-productive TCR sequences were removed, reads were trimmed to the CDR3 region, and CDR3s of at least 7 amino acids were retained. The MANAFEST web app was used to pick out antigen-specific clonotypes by comparing their expansion in peptide wells with that in reference cultures. To be called positive, a clone needed expansion at FDR<0.05 compared with the reference and with all other wells, an odds ratio greater than 5, and a frequency greater than 0.1% in two replicate wells. A clonotype was defined as cross-reactive if the clonotype was significantly expanded both in SARS-CoV-2 spike wells and in at least one common cold coronavirus spike condition. Levenshtein distance calculated with the stringdist R package was used to assess CDR3 similarity, and unrooted trees were constructed with ape in R 3.6.1. As stored in TCRdb, this immuneACCESS dataset retains in-frame rearrangements with V and J assigned. A fraction of the clones does not appear; measured against another copy, unresolved V genes explain less than half of the discrepancy, and the remainder lacks a known reason. V and J calls and clone size are those listed in that table; D and trimming were worked out from the DNA. The sample table contains about 65,000 clones; only one count was recorded for around 69% of them. Jointly, the top ten make up approximately 3% of the sample.

The CDR3 runs 15 amino acids, cysteine and valine included. The read is trimmed to its CDR3 DNA, 45 bases read in frame from base 1. Based on the germline V gene (reference sequence), the CDR1 and CDR2 sequences are MNHNY and SVGAGI. V lost 0 bases and J lost 2 bases; the stretch between them is 11 bases long. The specimen was CD4+ T cells from PBMCs cultured with HCoV-NL63 spike peptides, collected before COVID-19 vaccination. Explained via the paper, the cell subset or site label denotes: HCoV-NL63 spike overlapping peptide pool stimulation. This sequence uses TRBV6-6 and TRBJ2-7; the D gene cannot be resolved reliably. The receptor comes from a human donor who received a COVID-19 vaccine. The sequence in DNA is TGTGCCAGCAGTTACTCCAGTGACTGGACCTACGAGCAGTACGTC. Translated, this is CASSYSSDWTYEQYV.